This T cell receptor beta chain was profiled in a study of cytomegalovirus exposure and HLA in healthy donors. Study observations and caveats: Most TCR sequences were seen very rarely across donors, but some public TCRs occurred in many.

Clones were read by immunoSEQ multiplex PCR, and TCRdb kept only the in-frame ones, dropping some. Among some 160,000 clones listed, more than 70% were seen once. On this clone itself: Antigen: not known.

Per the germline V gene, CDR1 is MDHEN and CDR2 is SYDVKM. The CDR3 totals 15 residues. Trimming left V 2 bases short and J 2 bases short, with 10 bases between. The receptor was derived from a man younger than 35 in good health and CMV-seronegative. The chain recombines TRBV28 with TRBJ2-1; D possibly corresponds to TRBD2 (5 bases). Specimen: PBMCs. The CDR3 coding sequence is TGTGCCAGCAGTTTAGTCGGACTGACCTACAATGAGCAGTTCTTC. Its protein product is CASSLVGLTYNEQFF.